This T cell receptor (beta chain) was profiled in a study of metastatic and nonmetastatic thyroid tumors (dated by TCRdb to the early 2020s). With respect to the entire study: The researchers compared repertoires between peripheral blood samples and tumor or nodule tissue samples from patients with malignant or benign thyroid disease. Here is what the overall study found, with its caveats: TCR beta diversity was reported as significantly higher in malignant tumors than in benign nodules, in both blood and tumor samples.

A word on this clone: Its antigen is currently not known. No much larger clone is present one base from it, and per-base qualities are unavailable.

Before undergoing thyroid surgery, none of the patients had been given any kind of treatment. Using T-cell receptor beta sequencing, the researchers looked back retrospectively at clinical samples from patients, gathered between about 2011 and 2019. Library generation was performed with PCR. Sequencing relied on an Illumina HiSeq 4000. High-throughput sequencing was used to profile the TCR beta-chain CDR3 region of every patient. From the authors' description of their analysis: Drawing on CDR3 differences between clinicopathological groups, the researchers built a classifier meant to tell apart patients with distant-metastatic papillary thyroid cancer. To measure repertoire diversity the researchers used the Shannon index, while the Morisita-Horn index served to gauge how similar the tumor and blood repertoires were. The public reads were quality trimmed at Q25 with fastp and then assembled into clones with MiXCR by TCRdb, keeping productive beta chains. TCRdb, not the authors, supplied the V and J calls. The sample contains about 30,000 clones, around 25% of them found a single time. 9% to 10% of the sample is held by the ten biggest clonotypes.

Measured from the cysteine to the phenylalanine, the CDR3 is 16 residues long. The DNA shown is the 48-base CDR3, in frame from base 1. CDR1 and CDR2 were assigned from the germline V gene (reference sequence) as LNHDA and SQIVND. V loses 3 bases, J loses 5 bases, and the germline ends lie 16 bases apart. The chain joins TRBV19 to TRBJ2-2, with the D gene not confidently named. This clonotype originated in a female donor with papillary thyroid cancer or a benign thyroid nodule (not recorded which). Some clones in this sample may be carry-over from other donors' samples. The specimen was blood. In nucleotide form, the sequence is TGTGCCAGTAGTATTTTTAGAGTCGGTTGGACCGGGGAGCTGTTTTTT. This is translated as CASSIFRVGWTGELFF.